Each of the 21 T cell receptor beta chains below was sequenced from the same sample in a study of identical twins. MiXCR, run by TCRdb on the 5' RACE reads, gives a single entry per CDR3 protein. Of 450,000 or so distinct CDR3 sequences in the sample, 20% to 30% were seen once. The sample was also linked to a second study, of T cells expressing NK-cell markers.

The sample comprised CD4+ T cells sorted from blood. Every receptor here comes from a woman younger than 30 in good health.

The chain combines TRBV7-2 with TRBJ1-5; a possible D gene is TRBD1 (5 bases). The V end was cut by 0 bases, the J end by 8 bases, with 14 bases between. CDR3 length: 15 residues. Looked up from germline, CDR1 is SGHTA and CDR2 is FQGNSA. The chain's CDR3 is CASSLAGAGNKPQHF. CDR3 coding DNA: TGTGCCAGCAGCTTAGCAGGGGCGGGGAACAAGCCCCAGCATTTT.

This clonotype has only a few counts. V gene TRBV3-1 combines with J gene TRBJ2-1, with a tentative D call TRBD2 (6 bases). CDR1 LGHDT and CDR2 YNNKEL come from the germline V gene (reference sequence). V was clipped by 1 base and J by 9 bases, with 13 bases between them. The CDR3 has 14 amino acids. The CDR3 region has the DNA TGTGCCAGCAGCCAAGGACTGATGGGGGGTGAGCAGTTCTTC. It is translated as CASSQGLMGGEQFF.

The rearrangement joins TRBV27 to TRBJ1-1; D ambiguous. CDR1 MNHEY and CDR2 SMNVEV come from the germline V gene (reference sequence). The CDR3 contains 12 residues. V was pared by 2 bases and J by 7 bases, with 8 bases between. CDR3 nucleotides: TGTGCCAGCAGTTTAACGCGGGGTGAAGCTTTCTTT. Translated: CASSLTRGEAFF.

The V call is TRBV3-1, the J call TRBJ2-1, with 7 bases matching TRBD2. J was trimmed by 3 bases and V by 0 bases; bases with no gene match: 5. The CDR3 is 16 amino acids. Looked up from germline, CDR1 is LGHDT and CDR2 is YNNKEL (reference sequence). CDR3 nucleotides: TGTGCCAGCAGCCAAGAGGGGGTAGCGGGCTACAATGAGCAGTTCTTC. Its translation: CASSQEGVAGYNEQFF.

The rearrangement uses TRBV20-1 and TRBJ2-3; 10 bases align to TRBD2. The CDR3 runs to 15 residues. Looked up from germline, CDR1 is DFQATT and CDR2 is SNEGSKA (reference sequence). The ends lost 3 bases at V and 7 bases at J; junction bases unmatched: 10. The CDR3 DNA sequence: TGCAGTGCTAGGCCCAGCGGGAGGGCCGGAAATACGCAGTATTTT. As protein: CSARPSGRAGNTQYF.

The table lists this clonotype with a few counts. This chain joins TRBV19 and TRBJ2-1, with D perhaps matching TRBD2 (5 bases). Trimming stripped 1 base from V and 4 bases from J, with 14 bases between. Germline V gene lookup returns CDR1 LNHDA and CDR2 SQIVND (reference sequence). The CDR3 consists of 16 residues. The CDR3 loop reads CASSIGNSGSYNEQFF. CDR3 DNA: TGTGCCAGTAGTATAGGGAACTCTGGGAGTTACAATGAGCAGTTCTTC.

This clonotype turned up a few times. The genes are TRBV29-1 and TRBJ2-4; no clear D gene. This CDR3 comprises 12 residues. Germline values: CDR1 SQVTM, CDR2 ANQGSEA. Trimming removed 5 bases from V and 5 bases from J, with 10 bases in between. CDR3 residues: CSVTVTENIQYF. CDR3 DNA: TGCAGCGTTACTGTAACAGAAAACATTCAGTACTTC.

This clonotype appeared many times. The chain couples TRBV19 to TRBJ1-5, with 7 nucleotides matching TRBD1. From germline, CDR1 is LNHDA and CDR2 SQIVND (reference sequence). This CDR3 has 11 amino acids. Trimming cost V 10 bases and J 7 bases; bases outside gene matches: 4. CDR3 sequence reads: CATPRGQPQHF. Written as DNA, the CDR3 is TGTGCCACTCCCAGGGGGCAGCCCCAGCATTTT.

This clonotype was seen a handful of times. The chain links TRBV4-3 to TRBJ2-3; D is perhaps TRBD2 (6 bases). The germline V gene encodes CDR1 LGHNA and CDR2 YSLEER. Deletions cut 0 bases from V and 4 bases from J, with 14 bases between. CDR3 size: 16 residues. The CDR3 loop reads CASSQEFDGTADTQYF. CDR3 nucleotides: TGCGCCAGCAGCCAAGAGTTCGATGGGACTGCAGATACGCAGTATTTT.

The chain joins TRBV30 to TRBJ2-3; D is undetermined. The germline gives CDR1 GTSNPN, CDR2 SVGIG (reference sequence). V was clipped by 0 bases and J by 0 bases, with 4 bases between them. The CDR3 is 13 residues long. The CDR3 reads CAWSVPSTDTQYF. CDR3 coding DNA: TGTGCCTGGAGTGTTCCTAGCACAGATACGCAGTATTTT.

The rearrangement uses TRBV6-2 or TRBV6-3 and TRBJ1-5; 7 bases fit TRBD1. V was clipped by 7 bases and J by 4 bases; unmatched bases: 1. The CDR3 is 12 residues long. Germline CDR1 is MNHEY and CDR2 is SVGEGT. CDR3 coding DNA: TGTGCCAGCACGGACAGGAATCAGCCCCAGCATTTT. Translation: CASTDRNQPQHF.

The gene calls are TRBV12-3 or TRBV12-4 and TRBJ2-1; 7 bases are shared with TRBD2. CDR3 length: 16 residues. Trimming at V came to 5 bases and at J to 0 bases, leaving 7 bases not matched to a gene. Here the CDR3 reads CASSPLRGSSYNEQFF. The CDR3, as DNA: TGTGCCAGCAGTCCATTGCGCGGGAGCTCCTACAATGAGCAGTTCTTC.

This rearrangement joins TRBV12-3 or TRBV12-4 to TRBJ2-1, with D perhaps matching TRBD2 (5 bases). Trimming shortened V by 7 bases and J by 5 bases, and 12 bases separated the two germline ends. The CDR3 is 13 amino acids. CDR3 coding DNA: TGTGCCAGCACCCCCGAGGGCCACAATGAGCAGTTCTTC. It is translated as CASTPEGHNEQFF.

CDR3 loop: CASGPRAPNTEAFF. The DNA of the CDR3 is TGTGCCAGCGGTCCGAGGGCCCCGAACACTGAAGCTTTCTTT. The chain joins TRBV6-1 to TRBJ1-1; D call uncertain. Germline V gene data show CDR1 as MNHNS and CDR2 as SASEGT. The V gene lost 8 bases and the J gene lost 1 base, with 14 bases spanning the gap. This CDR3 has 14 residues.

The chain is built from TRBV12-3 or TRBV12-4 and TRBJ1-1; tentative D call: TRBD1 (6 bases). The CDR3 extends over 12 amino acids. V lost 6 bases to trimming and J lost 11 bases, with 16 bases between them. CDR3 in DNA: TGTGCCAGCAGCCAGTACAGGGTAACGGCTTTCTTT. It codes for CASSQYRVTAFF.

The rearrangement links TRBV10-3 to TRBJ1-2; TRBD1 aligns across 11 bases. Trimming removed 0 bases from V and 6 bases from J; junction bases left unmatched: 9. This CDR3 is 17 amino acids long. CDR1 ENHRY and CDR2 SYGVKD come from the germline V gene. The CDR3 loop is CAISESWTGGASDGYTF. As DNA, the CDR3 is TGTGCCATCAGTGAGTCTTGGACAGGGGGCGCCTCCGATGGCTACACCTTC.

The genes are TRBV15 and TRBJ2-7; D gene unclear. CDR3 length: 15 amino acids. V lost 1 base to trimming and J lost 2 bases, with 12 bases between them. Germline V lookup: CDR1 LNHNV, CDR2 YYDKDF (reference sequence). The CDR3 region is CATSRVPQTTYEQYF. The CDR3, as DNA: TGTGCCACCAGCAGAGTACCACAGACCACCTACGAGCAGTACTTC.

The chain uses TRBV20-1 and TRBJ2-1; 8 bases are a match to TRBD1. The CDR3 contains 12 residues. Germline lookup yields CDR1 DFQATT and CDR2 SNEGSKA (reference sequence). V lost 5 bases, J lost 12 bases, and 9 bases stayed unmatched. The CDR3, as DNA: TGCAGTGCTTCTCAGGGGGCTGGCGCGCAGTTCTTC. Its translation is CSASQGAGAQFF.

The V gene is TRBV12-3 or TRBV12-4, the J gene TRBJ1-1; TRBD1 might be the D (5 bases). V was cut by 6 bases and J by 2 bases, with 16 bases left in between. CDR3 length: 15 amino acids. CDR3 residues: CASSPPGHTNTEAFF. The CDR3 nucleotides are TGTGCCAGCAGCCCTCCCGGACACACTAACACTGAAGCTTTCTTT.

This clonotype came up a few times. The chain links TRBV5-1 to TRBJ2-1; 7 positions match TRBD2. Germline-derived CDR1 and CDR2 are SGHRS and YFSETQ. CDR3 length: 14 residues. Trimming at V came to 0 bases and at J to 8 bases, leaving 5 bases not matched to a gene. The CDR3 sequence is CASSLAAGRDEQFF. CDR3 DNA sequence: TGCGCCAGCAGCTTGGCAGCGGGACGGGATGAGCAGTTCTTC.

The chain recombines TRBV7-6 with TRBJ2-2, with 11 positions matching TRBD2. The junction had 1 base not matched to a gene; V was cut back by 1 base and J by 6 bases. The CDR3 has 15 residues. Germline V lookup: CDR1 SGHVS, CDR2 FNYEAQ. In nucleotides, the CDR3 is TGTGCCAGCAGCTTAGTACTAGCGGGGGCCGGGGAGCTGTTTTTT. It yields the protein CASSLVLAGAGELFF.